Following are 12 T cell receptor beta chains from one sample sequenced in a study of technical replicates of blood from several donors. TCRdb keeps only in-frame clones here, not all; method: immunoSEQ multiplex PCR. This repertoire shows around 70,000 clones, roughly 94% found once; its top ten account for about 0.27%. Specimen: T cells isolated from PBMCs. These receptors all come from a human donor in good health.

This rearrangement joins TRBV30 to TRBJ2-7, with TRBD2 matching over 7 bases. The germline CDR1 and CDR2 sequences are GTSNPN and SVGIG (reference sequence). J lost 0 bases, V lost 4 bases, and 3 bases had no gene match. CDR3 length: 13 residues. The CDR3 nucleotides are TGTGCCTGGAAACTAGCGAGCTCCTACGAGCAGTACTTC. Amino acids: CAWKLASSYEQYF.

The rearrangement links TRBV4-1 to TRBJ2-3, with 7 bases matching TRBD2. With 1 base clipped from V and 9 bases from J, the junction kept 13 bases outside the gene matches. CDR3 length equals 16 residues. Per germline, CDR1 MGHRA and CDR2 YSYEKL. The CDR3 DNA reads as TGCGCCAGCAGCCAAGGGGATTTAGCGGGCACACCCACGCAGTATTTT. Translation: CASSQGDLAGTPTQYF.

This chain links TRBV6-1 with TRBJ1-2, with 7 bases lining up with TRBD1. The trim removed 5 bases at V and 10 bases at J, leaving 10 bases unmatched. Germline V gene data show CDR1 as MNHNS and CDR2 as SASEGT. This CDR3 is built from 13 residues. For the CDR3, the DNA is TGTGCCAGCAGTCTACAGGGGTATAGGAACTACACCTTC. It encodes CASSLQGYRNYTF.

This clone was detected once. The chain carries TRBV5-6 and TRBJ1-3, with D maybe TRBD1 (5 bases). CDR1 and CDR2 from the germline V gene are SGHDT and YYEEEE. V shed 4 bases and J shed 4 bases, with 12 bases lying between them. CDR3 length equals 14 residues. CDR3 bases: TGTGCCAGCAGCCCCAGGGAAGCCGGAAACACCATATATTTT. Translated, it gives CASSPREAGNTIYF.

This clone was found once. This chain joins TRBV11-2 and TRBJ1-2; D ambiguous. The germline V gene has CDR1 SGHAT and CDR2 FQNNGV. The CDR3 sequence is 13 residues long. V was clipped by 5 bases and J by 8 bases, with 15 bases between them. For the CDR3, the DNA is TGTGCCAGCAGCCAAGACTTGAGTCTAGGCTACACCTTC. It yields the protein CASSQDLSLGYTF.

V gene TRBV28 combines with J gene TRBJ2-1; no clear D. CDR3 length equals 11 residues. The germline V gene encodes CDR1 MDHEN and CDR2 SYDVKM. V lost 4 bases to trimming and J lost 10 bases, with 8 bases between them. The CDR3 protein is CASSSSREQFF. For the CDR3, the DNA is TGTGCCAGCAGTTCCTCGAGGGAGCAGTTCTTC.

The V and J genes are TRBV29-1 and TRBJ2-7; D is possibly TRBD2 (6 bases). Germline CDR1 is SQVTM and CDR2 is ANQGSEA. The CDR3 has 14 residues. Trimming stripped 4 bases from V and 2 bases from J, with 15 bases between. CDR3 sequence: CSVGPSSETYEQYF. CDR3 bases: TGCAGCGTTGGTCCGTCTAGCGAAACCTACGAGCAGTACTTC.

V is TRBV5-6 and J is TRBJ2-7, with TRBD2 as a possible D gene (6 bases). CDR3 size: 15 residues. V dropped 4 bases and J dropped 2 bases, with 16 bases sitting between them. From germline, CDR1 is SGHDT and CDR2 YYEEEE. Written as DNA, the CDR3 is TGTGCCAGCAGCCTCCTTCGGGACTCCCCCTACGAGCAGTACTTC. It codes for CASSLLRDSPYEQYF.

The chain recombines TRBV11-2 with TRBJ2-3; D call uncertain. The CDR3 sequence is 15 residues long. Germline lookup yields CDR1 SGHAT and CDR2 FQNNGV. V lost 2 bases and J 1 base, leaving 10 bases between the germline ends. The CDR3 bases are TGTGCCAGCAGCTTAACTTGGGCGCGCACAGATACGCAGTATTTT. As protein: CASSLTWARTDTQYF. Using reference TRBV11-2 and TRBJ2-3 for the parts outside the CDR3, the full variable domain is EAGVAQSPRYKIIEKRQSVAFWCNPISGHATLYWYQQILGQGPKLLIQFQNNGVVDDSQLPKDRFSAERLKGVDSTLKIQPAKLEDSAVYLCASSLTWARTDTQYFGPGTRLTVL.

The chain carries TRBV25-1 and TRBJ2-1; 7 nucleotides match TRBD2. Germline CDR1 and CDR2: MGHDK and SYGVNS. The CDR3 length is 15 residues. The V gene end was trimmed by 4 bases and the J gene end by 0 bases; junction bases not matched to a gene: 3. CDR3 sequence: CASSGASGSYNEQFF. Written as DNA, the CDR3 is TGTGCCAGCAGTGGAGCTAGCGGCTCCTACAATGAGCAGTTCTTC.

This chain uses TRBV11-2 with TRBJ1-1; perhaps TRBD1 as D (5 bases). The CDR3 consists of 17 residues. V was pared by 3 bases and J by 6 bases, with 23 bases between. Germline V gene lookup returns CDR1 SGHAT and CDR2 FQNNGV. CDR3 sequence: CASSFSGILGVRAEAFF. The CDR3 DNA is TGTGCCAGCAGCTTTTCAGGGATTTTGGGCGTTCGGGCTGAAGCTTTCTTT.

This sequence joins TRBV6-5 and TRBJ1-5, with 10 bases fitting TRBD1. With V trimmed by 0 bases and J by 4 bases, 3 bases remained unmatched. The CDR3 has 16 residues. Germline V gene lookup returns CDR1 MNHEY and CDR2 SVGAGI. CDR3 amino acids: CASSYSRDRGNQPQHF. CDR3 coding DNA: TGTGCCAGCAGTTACTCGAGGGACAGGGGAAATCAGCCCCAGCATTTT.